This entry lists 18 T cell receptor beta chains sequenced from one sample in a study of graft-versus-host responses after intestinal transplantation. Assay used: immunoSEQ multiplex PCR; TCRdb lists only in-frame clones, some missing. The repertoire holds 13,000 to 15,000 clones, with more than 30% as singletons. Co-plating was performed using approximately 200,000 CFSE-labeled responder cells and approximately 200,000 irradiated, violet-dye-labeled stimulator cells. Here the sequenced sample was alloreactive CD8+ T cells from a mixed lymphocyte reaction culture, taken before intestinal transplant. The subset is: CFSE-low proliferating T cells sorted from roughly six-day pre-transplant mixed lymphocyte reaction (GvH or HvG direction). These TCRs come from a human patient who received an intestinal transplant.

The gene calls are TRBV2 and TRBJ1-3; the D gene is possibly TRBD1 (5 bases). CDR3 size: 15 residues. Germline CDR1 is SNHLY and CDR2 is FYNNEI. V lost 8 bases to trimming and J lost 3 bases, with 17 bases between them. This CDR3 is CASSAGPAGGNTIYF. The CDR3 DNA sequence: TGTGCCAGCTCTGCGGGGCCCGCGGGTGGAAACACCATATATTTT.

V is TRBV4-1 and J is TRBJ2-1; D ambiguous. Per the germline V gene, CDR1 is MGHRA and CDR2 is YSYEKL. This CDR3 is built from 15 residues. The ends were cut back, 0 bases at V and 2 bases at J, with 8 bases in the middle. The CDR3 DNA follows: TGCGCCAGCAGCCAAGATCCGGGTACCTACAATGAGCAGTTCTTC. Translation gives CASSQDPGTYNEQFF.

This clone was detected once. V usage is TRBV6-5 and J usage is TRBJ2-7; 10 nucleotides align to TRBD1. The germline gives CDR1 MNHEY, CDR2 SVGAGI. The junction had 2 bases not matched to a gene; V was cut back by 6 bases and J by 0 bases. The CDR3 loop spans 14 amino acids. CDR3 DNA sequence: TGTGCCAGCAGGCGGACAGGGGGCTCCTACGAGCAGTACTTC. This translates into CASRRTGGSYEQYF.

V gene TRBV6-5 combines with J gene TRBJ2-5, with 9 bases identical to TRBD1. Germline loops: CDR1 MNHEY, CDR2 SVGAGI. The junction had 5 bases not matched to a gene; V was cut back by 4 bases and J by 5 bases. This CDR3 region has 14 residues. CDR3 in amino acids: CASSLTGGYETQYF. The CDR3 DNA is TGTGCCAGCAGTTTGACAGGGGGGTATGAGACCCAGTACTTC.

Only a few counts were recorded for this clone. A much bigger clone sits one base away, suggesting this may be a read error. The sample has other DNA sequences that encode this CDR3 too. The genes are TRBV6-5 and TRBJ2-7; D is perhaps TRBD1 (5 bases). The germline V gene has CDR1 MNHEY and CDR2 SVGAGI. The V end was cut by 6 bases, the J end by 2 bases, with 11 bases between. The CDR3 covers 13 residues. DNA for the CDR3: TGTGCCAGCAGCCCCAGGGCCCCCTACGAGCAGTACTTC. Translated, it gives CASSPRAPYEQYF.

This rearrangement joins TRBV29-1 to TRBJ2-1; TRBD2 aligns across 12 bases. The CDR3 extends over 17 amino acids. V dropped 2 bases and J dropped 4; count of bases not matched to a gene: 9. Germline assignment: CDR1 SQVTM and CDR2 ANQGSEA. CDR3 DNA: TGCAGCGTTGAAACGGCTAGCGGGGGGGCCAGATACAATGAGCAGTTCTTC. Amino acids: CSVETASGGARYNEQFF.

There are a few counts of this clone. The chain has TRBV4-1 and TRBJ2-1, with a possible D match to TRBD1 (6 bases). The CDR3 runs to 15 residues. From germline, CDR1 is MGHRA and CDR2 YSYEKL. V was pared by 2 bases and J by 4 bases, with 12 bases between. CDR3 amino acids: CASSQLQGGYNEQFF. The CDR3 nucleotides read TGCGCCAGCAGCCAATTACAGGGCGGGTACAATGAGCAGTTCTTC.

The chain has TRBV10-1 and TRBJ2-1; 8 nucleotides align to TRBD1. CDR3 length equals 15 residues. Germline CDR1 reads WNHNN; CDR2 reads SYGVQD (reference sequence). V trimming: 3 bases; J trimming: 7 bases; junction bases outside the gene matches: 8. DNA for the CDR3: TGCGCCAGCAGTGACCCCAGGACAGGGTGGAATGAGCAGTTCTTC. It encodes CASSDPRTGWNEQFF.

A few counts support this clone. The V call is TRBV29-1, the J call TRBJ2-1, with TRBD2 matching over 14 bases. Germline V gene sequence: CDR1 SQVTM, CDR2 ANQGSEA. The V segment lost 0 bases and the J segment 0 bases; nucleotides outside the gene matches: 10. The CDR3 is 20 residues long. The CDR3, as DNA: TGCAGCGTTGAAGACCGTCCGGGACTAGCGGGAGACATCTCCTACAATGAGCAGTTCTTC. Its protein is CSVEDRPGLAGDISYNEQFF.

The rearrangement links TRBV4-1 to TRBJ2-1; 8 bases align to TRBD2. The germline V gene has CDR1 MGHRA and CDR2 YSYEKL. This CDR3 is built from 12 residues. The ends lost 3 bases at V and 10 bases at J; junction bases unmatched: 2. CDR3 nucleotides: TGCGCCAGCAGCCACCGGGGGGGCGAGCAGTTCTTC. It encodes CASSHRGGEQFF.

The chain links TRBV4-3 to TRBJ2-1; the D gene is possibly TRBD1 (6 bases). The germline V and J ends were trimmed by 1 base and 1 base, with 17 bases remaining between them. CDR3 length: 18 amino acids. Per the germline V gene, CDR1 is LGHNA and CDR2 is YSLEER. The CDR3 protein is CASSQVEWGPGSYNEQFF. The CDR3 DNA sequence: TGCGCCAGCAGCCAAGTAGAATGGGGGCCAGGGTCCTACAATGAGCAGTTCTTC.

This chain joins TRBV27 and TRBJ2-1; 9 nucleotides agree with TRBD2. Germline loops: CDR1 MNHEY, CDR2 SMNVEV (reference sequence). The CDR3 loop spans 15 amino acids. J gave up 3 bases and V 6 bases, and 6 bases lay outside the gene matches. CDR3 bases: TGTGCCAGCAGGGAACTAGCGGGCTACTACAATGAGCAGTTCTTC. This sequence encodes CASRELAGYYNEQFF.

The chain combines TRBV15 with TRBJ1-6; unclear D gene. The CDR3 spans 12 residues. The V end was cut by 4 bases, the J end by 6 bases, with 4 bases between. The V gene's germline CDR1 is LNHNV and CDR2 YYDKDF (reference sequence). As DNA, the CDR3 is TGTGCCACCAGCACCATTAATTCACCCCTCCACTTT. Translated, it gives CATSTINSPLHF.

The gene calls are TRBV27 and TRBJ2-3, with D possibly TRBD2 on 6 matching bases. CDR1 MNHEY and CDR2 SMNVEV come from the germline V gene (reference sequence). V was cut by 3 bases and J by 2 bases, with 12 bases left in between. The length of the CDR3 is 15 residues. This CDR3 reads CASSFGGDPTDTQYF. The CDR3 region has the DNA TGTGCCAGCAGTTTCGGAGGGGACCCCACAGATACGCAGTATTTT.

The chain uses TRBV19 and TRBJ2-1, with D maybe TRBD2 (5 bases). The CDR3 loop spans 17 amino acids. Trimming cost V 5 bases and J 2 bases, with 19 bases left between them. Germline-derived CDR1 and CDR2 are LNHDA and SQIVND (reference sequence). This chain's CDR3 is CASSPFHRATTYNEQFF. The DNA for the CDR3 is TGTGCCAGTAGTCCCTTCCATCGGGCGACTACCTACAATGAGCAGTTCTTC.

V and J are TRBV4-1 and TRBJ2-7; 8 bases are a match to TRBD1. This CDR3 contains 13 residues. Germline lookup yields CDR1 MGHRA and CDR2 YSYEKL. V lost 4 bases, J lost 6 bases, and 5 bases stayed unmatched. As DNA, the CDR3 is TGCGCCAGCAGCCTAGCAGGGGGCTCCGAGCAGTACTTC. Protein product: CASSLAGGSEQYF.

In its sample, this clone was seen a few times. As DNA, the CDR3 is TGTGCCAGCAGCAACCGGGACACCCCCTACGAGCAGTACTTC. This sequence encodes CASSNRDTPYEQYF. J is TRBJ2-7 and V is TRBV7-9; D is perhaps TRBD1 (6 bases). Trimming cost V 5 bases and J 2 bases, with 13 bases left between them. CDR1 and CDR2 from the germline V gene are SEHNR and FQNEAQ (reference sequence). The CDR3 contains 14 residues.

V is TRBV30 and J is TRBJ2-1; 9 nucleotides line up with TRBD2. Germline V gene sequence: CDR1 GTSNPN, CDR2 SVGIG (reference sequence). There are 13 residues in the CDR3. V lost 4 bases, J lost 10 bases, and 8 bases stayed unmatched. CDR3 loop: CAWTVAGAREQFF. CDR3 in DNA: TGTGCCTGGACTGTAGCGGGAGCTCGAGAGCAGTTCTTC.